This T cell receptor beta chain was identified in a study of vaccination effects on CD4 cells after COVID-19. As to this clone: Its specificity is not known.

Only in-frame clones appear in the TCRdb table, and some are missing; sequencing was by immunoSEQ multiplex PCR. The data contain 55,000 to 75,000 clones, more than 70% of them seen just once; the ten biggest clones take up 2.5% to 3%. Antigen-specific CD4+ T cell clonotypes were called by their expansion after viral peptide-pool culture in ViraFEST. Researchers isolated CD4+ T cells once approximately ten days of culture had elapsed. Neither prior SARS-CoV-2 infection nor positive nucleocapsid antibodies were present in the vaccine recipients. Sample: CD4+ T cells from PBMCs cultured with HCoV-NL63 spike peptides, taken before COVID-19 vaccination. This clonotype originated in a human donor who received a COVID-19 vaccine.

This chain's CDR3 is CASSPTPGTGGPNTGELFF. The DNA of the CDR3 is TGTGCCAGCAGCCCCACCCCAGGGACAGGGGGACCGAACACCGGGGAGCTGTTTTTT. The chain links TRBV3-1 (or the pseudogene TRBV3-2) to TRBJ2-2, with 11 bases aligning to TRBD1. The CDR3 covers 19 residues. CDR1 is LGHDT and CDR2 is YNNKEL in the germline V gene (reference sequence). Trimming removed 4 bases from V and 0 bases from J; junction bases left unmatched: 10.